What follows are 29 T cell receptor beta chains derived from one specimen sequenced in a study of PD-1 blockade in classical Hodgkin lymphoma. Each and every patient relapsed after autologous stem cell transplantation, and patients got differing brentuximab vedotin exposure. TCRdb's table, derived via immunoSEQ multiplex PCR, lists solely in-frame clones and lacks some. Among about 40,000 clones listed, roughly 78% were seen once. Sequencing used peripheral blood mononuclear cells (PBMCs), obtained at baseline. These receptors were collected from a human donor with classical Hodgkin lymphoma.

V and J are TRBV2 and TRBJ2-3, with a possible D match to TRBD1 (6 bases). Trimming left V 5 bases short and J 6 bases short, with 12 bases between. Germline CDR1 is SNHLY and CDR2 is FYNNEI. The length of the CDR3 is 13 residues. CDR3 loop: CASSSQQGDTQYF. CDR3 DNA: TGTGCCAGCAGTTCCCAGCAGGGGGATACGCAGTATTTT.

The V call is TRBV2, the J call TRBJ2-3; TRBD2 agrees at 10 bases. After removal of 4 bases from V and 4 bases from J, the junction contained 8 bases not matched to a gene. Germline V gene sequence: CDR1 SNHLY, CDR2 FYNNEI. The CDR3 loop spans 16 amino acids. CDR3 sequence: CASSVGSGGPADTQYF. The CDR3 DNA sequence: TGTGCCAGCAGTGTAGGTAGCGGGGGGCCAGCAGATACGCAGTATTTT.

This chain connects TRBV5-4 to TRBJ2-3; 10 bases are shared with TRBD2. The length of the CDR3 is 16 residues. Per germline, CDR1 SGHNT and CDR2 YYREEE (reference sequence). With 0 bases clipped from V and 9 bases from J, the junction kept 10 bases outside the gene matches. In DNA, the CDR3 is TGTGCCAGCAGCTTGGCCGACAGCGGGGGGGCCAGGACGCAGTATTTT. It translates to CASSLADSGGARTQYF.

The CDR3 loop is CASSSLGTEEYNEQFF. CDR3 DNA sequence: TGTGCCAGCTCATCCCTCGGGACAGAGGAGTACAATGAGCAGTTCTTC. The rearrangement uses TRBV18 and TRBJ2-1, with 7 nucleotides matching TRBD1. The junction had 11 bases not matched to a gene; V was cut back by 5 bases and J by 4 bases. Germline V gives CDR1 KGHSH, CDR2 LQKENI. CDR3 length: 16 residues. The whole variable domain, remainder taken from reference TRBV18 and TRBJ2-1, is NAGVMQNPRHLVRRRGQEARLRCSPMKGHSHVYWYRQLPEEGLKFMVYLQKENIIDESGMPKERFSAEFPKEGPSILRIQQVVRGDSAAYFCASSSLGTEEYNEQFFGPGTRLTVL.

The J gene is TRBJ1-4, the V gene TRBV6-6; D is uncertain. The ends were cut back, 0 bases at V and 3 bases at J, with 5 bases in the middle. Germline CDR1 reads MNHNY; CDR2 reads SVGAGI (reference sequence). This CDR3 comprises 14 residues. This CDR3 reads CASSYSEANEKLFF. In nucleotides, the CDR3 is TGTGCCAGCAGTTACTCAGAAGCTAATGAAAAACTGTTTTTT.

A single count supports this clone. V is TRBV4-1 and J is TRBJ2-6; possibly TRBD1 for D (5 bases). Germline CDR1 reads MGHRA; CDR2 reads YSYEKL. Trimming removed 0 bases at V and 4 bases at J, with 16 bases between. CDR3 length: 18 residues. The DNA for the CDR3 is TGCGCCAGCAGCCAAGATGGTCCTCAGGGTGCCGGGGCCAACGTCCTGACTTTC. This encodes CASSQDGPQGAGANVLTF.

As DNA, the CDR3 is TGTGCCAGCAGCCTGGGGGGCGAGCAGTACTTC. Translation: CASSLGGEQYF. This chain connects TRBV5-8 to TRBJ2-7, with a tentative D call TRBD2 (6 bases). This CDR3 comprises 11 residues. Trimming removed 4 bases from V and 6 bases from J, with 8 bases in between. Germline CDR1 and CDR2: SGHTS and YDEGEE.

This rearrangement joins TRBV10-1 to TRBJ1-6; D not certain. The germline V and J ends were trimmed by 9 bases and 0 bases, with 9 bases remaining between them. CDR1 and CDR2 (germline): WNHNN, SYGVQD (reference sequence). There are 14 residues in the CDR3. In DNA, the CDR3 is TGCGCCAGGGAGCCGGGCTCCTATAATTCACCCCTCCACTTT. This encodes CAREPGSYNSPLHF.

The genes are TRBV7-2 and TRBJ2-6; perhaps TRBD2 as D (5 bases). Germline V gene data show CDR1 as SGHTA and CDR2 as FQGNSA. This CDR3 comprises 16 residues. Trimming left V 3 bases short and J 2 bases short, with 11 bases between. The CDR3 loop reads CASSLASSPGANVLTF. In nucleotides, the CDR3 is TGTGCCAGCAGCTTGGCTAGCTCTCCTGGGGCCAACGTCCTGACTTTC.

The rearrangement joins TRBV4-3 to TRBJ2-7, with a weak D call TRBD1 (6 bases). V was cut by 3 bases and J by 1 base, with 13 bases left in between. CDR1 is LGHNA and CDR2 is YSLEER in the germline V gene. The CDR3 runs 15 residues. CDR3 coding DNA: TGCGCCAGCAGCCACTCTGTCGGACAGTCCTACGAGCAGTACTTC. Its translation: CASSHSVGQSYEQYF.

The chain carries TRBV11-2 and TRBJ2-1, with D uncertain. Trimming cost V 3 bases and J 10 bases, with 13 bases left between them. Germline-derived CDR1 and CDR2 are SGHAT and FQNNGV. This CDR3 comprises 13 residues. In DNA, the CDR3 is TGTGCCAGCAGCTTGAGCCCCGAGCTGGAGCAGTTCTTC. It yields the protein CASSLSPELEQFF.

This chain uses TRBV2 with TRBJ1-3; D is possibly TRBD1 (5 bases). V was cut by 3 bases and J by 4 bases, with 16 bases left in between. This CDR3 spans 16 amino acids. Germline V gives CDR1 SNHLY, CDR2 FYNNEI. The CDR3 spells CASSERGGRTGNTIYF. The CDR3 region has the DNA TGTGCCAGCAGTGAGAGGGGAGGTCGGACGGGAAACACCATATATTTT.

The chain combines TRBV5-1 with TRBJ2-4; D possibly corresponds to TRBD2 (7 bases). Trimming took off 2 bases at V and 5 bases at J, with 14 bases between the two ends. In germline, CDR1 is SGHRS, CDR2 YFSETQ. The CDR3 has 15 amino acids. CDR3 DNA sequence: TGCGCCAGCAGCTTTGTTGGGGGGGCCGAAAACATTCAGTACTTC. Amino acid sequence: CASSFVGGAENIQYF. The variable domain in full, with the rest retrieved from reference TRBV5-1 and TRBJ2-4, is KAGVTQTPRYLIKTRGQQVTLSCSPISGHRSVSWYQQTPGQGLQFLFEYFSETQRNKGNFPGRFSGRQFSNSRSEMNVSTLELGDSALYLCASSFVGGAENIQYFGAGTRLSVL.

J is TRBJ2-6 and V is TRBV29-1; the D gene is possibly TRBD1 (6 bases). Deletions cut 5 bases from V and 2 bases from J, with 10 bases between. Germline lookup yields CDR1 SQVTM and CDR2 ANQGSEA. CDR3 size: 14 residues. The CDR3 spells CSVRGGAGANVLTF. CDR3 bases: TGCAGCGTTCGTGGGGGCGCTGGGGCCAACGTCCTGACTTTC.

This clone has just one count. In DNA, the CDR3 is TGTGCCAGCAGCCAAGGCAGGGGCGGAGGCTACACCTTC. Protein: CASSQGRGGGYTF. V usage is TRBV7-2 and J usage is TRBJ1-2, with a possible D match to TRBD1 (6 bases). Germline V gives CDR1 SGHTA, CDR2 FQGNSA. The germline V and J ends were trimmed by 5 bases and 8 bases, with 15 bases remaining between them. The CDR3 loop spans 13 amino acids.

The V and J genes are TRBV30 and TRBJ1-4, with 10 nucleotides matching TRBD1. CDR3 length: 14 amino acids. The V and J ends lost 2 bases and 6 bases, in that order; junction bases with no gene match: 3. In germline, CDR1 is GTSNPN, CDR2 SVGIG (reference sequence). The CDR3 nucleotides are TGTGCCTGGAGTTACGGGACAGGGGATGAAAAACTGTTTTTT. Translated: CAWSYGTGDEKLFF.

V is TRBV23-1 and J is TRBJ2-4, with TRBD1 matching over 8 bases. Being an ORF, TRBV23-1 has a function that is uncertain. V trimming: 2 bases; J trimming: 2 bases; junction bases outside the gene matches: 8. The CDR3 has 17 residues. This CDR3 reads CASSQLRQGAPKNIQYF. DNA of the CDR3: TGCGCCAGCAGTCAACTTAGGCAGGGGGCGCCCAAAAACATTCAGTACTTC.

The chain employs TRBV5-1 and TRBJ2-5; 14 bases align to TRBD2. Germline trimming cut 0 bases from V and 5 bases from J; bases unmatched to any gene: 12. This CDR3 has 19 amino acids. CDR1 is SGHRS and CDR2 is YFSETQ in the germline V gene. CDR3 amino acids: CASSLDGLAGGNDAETQYF. The CDR3 DNA is TGCGCCAGCAGCTTGGATGGACTAGCGGGGGGCAACGACGCGGAGACCCAGTACTTC.

This clone was seen only a few times. The V gene is TRBV5-6, the J gene TRBJ1-6; 7 nucleotides line up with TRBD1. The CDR3 sequence is 13 residues long. The ends lost 0 bases at V and 12 bases at J; junction bases unmatched: 3. CDR1 SGHDT and CDR2 YYEEEE come from the germline V gene. The CDR3 sequence: CASSLGQGRPLHF. CDR3 nucleotide sequence: TGTGCCAGCAGCTTGGGACAGGGAAGACCCCTCCACTTT.

The table lists this clone with a count of one. The germline gene is not matched at one end of the junction; a read error may be the cause. The chain joins TRBV5-6 to TRBJ1-4, with D maybe TRBD1 (5 bases). Germline CDR1 and CDR2: SGHDT and YYEEEE. CDR3 length equals 12 residues. CDR3 DNA sequence: TGTGCCAGCAGCGGGGGACTGCCAACGTGGGATTTT. Translating gives CASSGGLPTWDF.

In this sample, this clone is medium-sized. V usage is TRBV6-5 and J usage is TRBJ2-2; D is unclear. V was shortened by 2 bases and J by 2 bases, with 9 bases between the two germline ends. Germline V gene data show CDR1 as MNHEY and CDR2 as SVGAGI. This CDR3 has 15 residues. The CDR3 sequence: CASSYEPTNTGELFF. The CDR3 DNA follows: TGTGCCAGCAGTTACGAACCAACCAACACCGGGGAGCTGTTTTTT.

The gene calls are TRBV7-8 and TRBJ2-3; D possibly corresponds to TRBD1 (6 bases). V gave up 5 bases and J gave up 3 bases, with 12 bases separating them. Per the germline V gene, CDR1 is SGHVS and CDR2 is FQNEAQ. The length of the CDR3 is 14 residues. The CDR3 is CASSGTTGTDTQYF. Written as DNA, the CDR3 is TGTGCCAGCAGCGGTACCACAGGGACAGATACGCAGTATTTT.

This chain uses TRBV6-5 with TRBJ2-3, with D possibly TRBD1 on 6 matching bases. Trimming left V 3 bases short and J 5 bases short, with 12 bases between. Germline CDR1 reads MNHEY; CDR2 reads SVGAGI. This CDR3 has 14 amino acids. The CDR3: CASSYNRVEDTQYF. The CDR3, as DNA: TGTGCCAGCAGTTATAACAGGGTGGAAGATACGCAGTATTTT.

This clone appeared a few times. The V gene is TRBV10-1, the J gene TRBJ2-7; possibly TRBD1 for D (6 bases). The CDR3 is made up of 13 amino acids. Germline CDR1 is WNHNN and CDR2 is SYGVQD (reference sequence). V shed 5 bases and J shed 0 bases, with 8 bases lying between them. The CDR3 is CASSRGGSYEQYF. The CDR3, as DNA: TGCGCCAGCAGTCGAGGGGGCTCCTACGAGCAGTACTTC.

The CDR3 DNA follows: TGTGCCAGCAGTGTAGAGATCACCGGGGAGCTGTTTTTT. Protein: CASSVEITGELFF. The chain joins TRBV7-9 to TRBJ2-2; no firm D call. This CDR3 comprises 13 residues. With 6 bases removed from V and 4 bases from J, the gap between germline ends came to 9 bases. Germline values: CDR1 SEHNR, CDR2 FQNEAQ (reference sequence).

The rearrangement links TRBV10-1 to TRBJ1-4; 7 bases match TRBD1. The V gene end was trimmed by 6 bases and the J gene end by 6 bases; junction bases not matched to a gene: 13. The CDR3 covers 16 residues. Germline lookup yields CDR1 WNHNN and CDR2 SYGVQD (reference sequence). In DNA form, the CDR3 reads TGCGCCAGCAGCTGGGGGACAGAAATTTGGGATGAAAAACTGTTTTTT. This translates into CASSWGTEIWDEKLFF.

The rearrangement uses TRBV7-2 and TRBJ2-4; D remains ambiguous. Between the trimmed V and J ends, which lost 5 bases and 9 bases, there was a span of 14 bases. CDR3 length: 13 amino acids. Germline loops: CDR1 SGHTA, CDR2 FQGNSA. The chain's CDR3 is CASSQERLSIQYF. CDR3 DNA: TGTGCCAGCAGCCAGGAAAGGTTAAGCATTCAGTACTTC.

This chain uses TRBV2 with TRBJ2-7; D not resolved. Deletions cut 4 bases from V and 2 bases from J, with 12 bases between. There are 14 residues in the CDR3. From germline, CDR1 is SNHLY and CDR2 FYNNEI. CDR3 bases: TGTGCCAGCAGTGCCGAGGCACAGACCTACGAGCAGTACTTC. This sequence encodes CASSAEAQTYEQYF. Together with reference TRBV2 and TRBJ2-7, the CDR3 gives the full variable domain: EPEVTQTPSHQVTQMGQEVILRCVPISNHLYFYWYRQILGQKVEFLVSFYNNEISEKSEIFDDQFSVERPDGSNFTLKIRSTKLEDSAMYFCASSAEAQTYEQYFGPGTRLTVT.

J is TRBJ2-1 and V is TRBV18; 14 bases are shared with TRBD2. Per the germline V gene, CDR1 is KGHSH and CDR2 is LQKENI. This CDR3 is 16 amino acids long. Trimming at V came to 3 bases and at J to 8 bases, leaving 6 bases not matched to a gene. This CDR3 reads CASSPRTSGGKDEQFF. The DNA of the CDR3 is TGTGCCAGCTCACCGAGGACTAGCGGGGGGAAGGATGAGCAGTTCTTC.